Listed below are T cell receptor beta chains from one sample, sequenced in a study of CD8 T cells in ankylosing spondylitis. TCRdb reanalysed the 5' RACE reads using MiXCR and keeps one entry per CDR3 protein. Of around 250,000 distinct CDR3 sequences in the sample, roughly 10% were seen once. Sequenced material: blood, either unsorted or a sorted T cell fraction (not recorded which). All receptors derive from a male donor with ankylosing spondylitis or in good health (not recorded which). Both conserved end residues are part of each CDR3. Each record gives: D gene, J gene, clone size, V gene, CDR3 protein, CDR3 DNA. D genes are given only for firm matches. Expanded clones get a size class; other rows say once, few or many, or leave the size out.

NA TRBJ2-1 NA TRBV5-4 CASSLGLLCYNEQFF TGTGCCAGCAGCTTGGGACTCCTCTGCTACAATGAGCAGTTCTTC
NA TRBJ2-5 many TRBV4-1 CASSTPQRGQQETQYF TGCGCCAGCAGCACCCCGCAGCGGGGACAACAAGAGACCCAGTACTTC
NA TRBJ1-1 few TRBV5-6 CASSFRPPKWNTEAFF TGTGCCAGCAGCTTTCGACCTCCCAAGTGGAACACTGAAGCTTTCTTT
NA TRBJ2-3 many TRBV5-1 CASSLLKAYTGDTQYF TGCGCCAGCAGCTTATTGAAGGCATACACTGGGGATACGCAGTATTTT
TRBD2 TRBJ2-7 many TRBV5-1 CASRTSGSYEQYF TGCGCCAGCAGGACTAGCGGGAGTTACGAGCAGTACTTC
NA TRBJ2-6 many TRBV5-1 CASSLQAGGPDVLTF TGCGCCAGCAGCTTGCAAGCTGGGGGGCCCGACGTCCTGACTTTC
TRBD1 TRBJ2-5 many TRBV15 CATSSVGQGARETQYF TGTGCCACCAGCAGCGTCGGACAGGGGGCCCGGGAGACCCAGTACTTC
NA TRBJ1-2 NA TRBV24-1 CATSVGRNYGYTF TGTGCCACCAGTGTTGGCAGGAACTATGGCTACACCTTC
TRBD2 TRBJ2-7 few TRBV12-3/TRBV12-4 CASSGLAGGHEQYF TGTGCCAGCAGTGGACTAGCGGGAGGTCACGAGCAGTACTTC
NA TRBJ1-2 many TRBV20-1 CSARVLVFWTF TGCAGTGCTAGAGTTCTGGTCTTTTGGACCTTC
NA TRBJ2-1 many TRBV3-1 CASSPGTVSEQFF TGTGCCAGCAGCCCCGGGACGGTTTCAGAGCAGTTCTTC
NA TRBJ2-7 many TRBV20-1 CSARADGSSYEQYF TGCAGTGCTAGAGCAGACGGGAGCTCCTACGAGCAGTACTTC
NA TRBJ2-1 many TRBV5-1 CASSHPRLGEQFF TGCGCCAGCAGCCACCCCCGCTTGGGGGAGCAGTTCTTC
NA TRBJ1-1 many TRBV12-3/TRBV12-4 CASSQRTVLNTEAFF TGTGCCAGCAGTCAACGGACAGTGCTGAACACTGAAGCTTTCTTT
NA TRBJ2-7 few TRBV10-3 CAISESKGYEQYF TGTGCCATCAGTGAGTCAAAGGGCTACGAGCAGTACTTC
NA TRBJ2-2 many TRBV7-6 CASSLASLGKDTGELFF TGTGCCAGCAGCTTAGCTTCGCTGGGGAAAGACACCGGGGAGCTGTTTTTT
TRBD1 TRBJ1-2 NA TRBV20-1 CSARGEAGGRPDGYTF TGCAGTGCTAGAGGAGAGGCAGGGGGCAGACCAGATGGCTACACCTTC
NA TRBJ1-5 few TRBV5-5 CASSLGYGDNQPQHF TGTGCCAGCAGCTTGGGGTACGGAGACAATCAGCCCCAGCATTTT
NA TRBJ2-2 many TRBV12-3/TRBV12-4 CASSQARTGELFF TGTGCCAGCAGCCAAGCACGAACCGGGGAGCTGTTTTTT
TRBD1 TRBJ2-1 few TRBV29-1 CSVGTGEHNEQFF TGCAGCGTTGGGACAGGGGAACACAATGAGCAGTTCTTC
NA TRBJ1-1 few TRBV6-4 CASKQEPNTEAFF TGTGCCAGCAAACAGGAGCCGAACACTGAAGCTTTCTTT
NA TRBJ2-5 many TRBV21-1 CATRSGTGAQETQYF TGTGCCACCAGGTCCGGGACAGGGGCACAAGAGACCCAGTACTTC
NA TRBJ1-1 many TRBV12-3/TRBV12-4 CASSLDRHETEAFF TGTGCCAGCAGTCTAGACAGACACGAAACTGAAGCTTTCTTT
TRBD2 TRBJ2-7 NA TRBV7-2 CASSLTSTGAYEQYF TGTGCCAGCAGCCTGACTAGCACCGGGGCCTACGAGCAGTACTTC
TRBD2 TRBJ2-3 few TRBV7-2 CASSFGGRTDTQYF TGTGCCAGCAGCTTCGGCGGGAGAACAGATACGCAGTATTTT
NA TRBJ1-6 NA TRBV3-1 CASSQSLGNSPLHF TGTGCCAGCAGCCAAAGTTTGGGAAATTCACCCCTCCACTTT
NA TRBJ1-2 many TRBV5-1 CASRPGTGADYGYTF TGCGCCAGCAGGCCCGGGACGGGGGCTGACTATGGCTACACCTTC
NA TRBJ1-5 NA TRBV21-1 CASSKVRAGQPQHF TGTGCCAGCAGCAAAGTACGGGCTGGGCAGCCCCAGCATTTT
TRBD1 TRBJ2-1 many TRBV5-1 CASSWGQGEINEQFF TGCGCCAGCAGCTGGGGACAGGGGGAGATCAATGAGCAGTTCTTC
NA TRBJ2-7 many TRBV20-1 CSAGRWTGNVYEQYF TGCAGTGCCGGGAGGTGGACAGGGAATGTCTACGAGCAGTACTTC
TRBD1 TRBJ2-7 many TRBV3-1 CASSQFQGAKEQYF TGTGCCAGCAGCCAATTCCAGGGGGCAAAAGAGCAGTACTTC
NA TRBJ2-7 NA TRBV7-9 CASSSALGYEQYF TGTGCCAGCAGCTCCGCTTTGGGCTACGAGCAGTACTTC
TRBD2 TRBJ2-1 many TRBV5-1 CASSLAGGNEQFF TGCGCCAGCAGCCTAGCGGGAGGGAATGAGCAGTTCTTC
NA TRBJ1-1 few TRBV5-4 CASMGPAEAFF TGTGCCAGCATGGGCCCCGCTGAAGCTTTCTTT
NA TRBJ2-5 many TRBV15 CATARSSGVIFQETQYF TGTGCCACCGCCCGAAGCTCGGGGGTGATCTTTCAAGAGACCCAGTACTTC
NA TRBJ2-7 many TRBV3-1 CASSQAGEGAEQYF TGTGCCAGCAGCCAAGCTGGGGAAGGGGCCGAGCAGTACTTC
NA TRBJ2-6 NA TRBV20-1 CSAREAGANVLTF TGCAGTGCTAGAGAAGCTGGGGCCAACGTCCTGACTTTC
TRBD2 TRBJ2-7 few TRBV5-1 CASSLGSSGTGEQYF TGCGCCAGCAGCTTGGGGTCTAGCGGGACGGGCGAGCAGTACTTC
TRBD2 TRBJ2-2 few TRBV3-1 CASSQLAGGNTGELFF TGTGCCAGCAGCCAGCTAGCGGGGGGAAACACCGGGGAGCTGTTTTTT
NA TRBJ2-2 NA TRBV11-2 CASSLLSMGTGELFF TGTGCCAGCAGCCTCTTATCGATGGGGACCGGGGAGCTGTTTTTT
NA TRBJ2-7 many TRBV20-1 CSARGTESSYEQYF TGCAGTGCTAGAGGGACCGAGAGCTCCTACGAGCAGTACTTC
NA TRBJ2-3 NA TRBV2 CASSGPRAPRTDTQYF TGTGCCAGCAGTGGACCCAGAGCCCCCCGCACAGATACGCAGTATTTT
NA TRBJ1-2 many TRBV5-1 CASSLGPRASLRLSYTF TGCGCCAGCAGCTTGGGGCCGAGGGCGAGTCTCCGTTTGAGCTACACCTTC
TRBD2 TRBJ2-7 NA TRBV20-1 CSVRLAGNYEQYF TGCAGTGTCCGCCTAGCGGGAAACTACGAGCAGTACTTC
TRBD1 TRBJ2-1 many TRBV12-3/TRBV12-4 CASSLRGQGGYEQFF TGTGCCAGCAGTTTAAGGGGCCAAGGGGGCTATGAGCAGTTCTTC
NA TRBJ2-7 many TRBV4-2 CASSQDGGANTYEQYF TGTGCCAGCAGCCAAGATGGCGGGGCGAATACCTACGAGCAGTACTTC
TRBD2 TRBJ2-1 few TRBV5-4 CASSPGRLAGVHNEQFF TGTGCCAGCAGCCCAGGAAGGCTAGCGGGAGTCCACAATGAGCAGTTCTTC
NA TRBJ2-7 many TRBV5-1 CASSSGAGEQYF TGCGCCAGCAGCTCAGGCGCGGGCGAGCAGTACTTC
TRBD1 TRBJ2-7 many TRBV12-3/TRBV12-4 CASSSDRASGEQYF TGTGCCAGCAGCTCCGACAGGGCGTCGGGTGAGCAGTACTTC
NA TRBJ1-2 NA TRBV28 CASSIQGISGYTF TGTGCCAGCAGTATCCAGGGAATTAGTGGCTACACCTTC
NA TRBJ2-4 many TRBV21-1 CASRRGVVAKNIQYF TGTGCCAGCAGAAGAGGGGTCGTCGCCAAAAACATTCAGTACTTC
NA TRBJ2-3 NA TRBV27 CASSLLYTDTQYF TGTGCCAGCAGTTTACTGTACACAGATACGCAGTATTTT
NA TRBJ2-7 few TRBV27 CASSPLQGMSAQYF TGTGCCAGCAGTCCCTTACAGGGAATGTCGGCGCAGTACTTC
NA TRBJ2-1 many TRBV4-1 CASSPSLSSYNEQFF TGCGCCAGCAGCCCTTCGCTGAGCTCCTACAATGAGCAGTTCTTC
NA TRBJ2-3 many TRBV11-2 CASSFPDTQYF TGTGCCAGCAGCTTCCCAGATACGCAGTATTTT
NA TRBJ2-7 many TRBV5-6 CASSLAGPESYEQYF TGTGCCAGCAGCTTAGCAGGGCCCGAATCCTACGAGCAGTACTTC
NA TRBJ2-1 NA TRBV20-1 CSATSGLVYNEQFF TGCAGTGCTACCAGCGGGTTAGTCTACAATGAGCAGTTCTTC
NA TRBJ1-6 many TRBV5-1 CASTTDSPYNSPLHF TGCGCCAGCACGACGGACAGCCCCTATAATTCACCCCTCCACTTT
TRBD1 TRBJ1-6 many TRBV28 CASRGFDREYNSPLHF TGTGCCAGCAGGGGATTCGACAGGGAATATAATTCACCCCTCCACTTT
NA TRBJ1-1 few TRBV12-3/TRBV12-4 CASSDLTEAFF TGTGCCAGCAGCGACCTCACTGAAGCTTTCTTT